The present entry profiles one TCR beta chain with its context. Its specificity is unknown. The V end lost 5 bases, the J end lost 1 base, and 14 bases lay between the germline ends. CDR1 and CDR2 (germline): SQVTM, ANQGSEA. The CDR3 runs to 14 residues. Time point here: newly diagnosed GD, antithyroid drugs for less than 3 months. From PBMCs, RNA was extracted and then used to make the TCR library. The data originate from a study of regulatory T cells in long-lasting Graves disease. Whole-study findings and limits: It was in persistent disease that TRBV28, TRBJ1-2 and TRBJ2-5 were favored.

Construction of the TCR beta libraries employed iRepertoire HTBI primers in conjunction with Arm-PCR of CDR3 regions. TCRdb recomputed calls from the multiplex PCR reads with MiXCR, one row per CDR3 protein. The sample comprises roughly 420,000 distinct CDR3 sequences, less than 20% of which are singletons, and roughly 23% rests with the top ten. The same data also contributed to another study, on T cells in Graves' hyperthyroidism and ophthalmopathy.

V is TRBV29-1 and J is TRBJ1-1; D unclear. The sequencing used peripheral blood mononuclear cells (PBMCs), collected at new diagnosis, from a patient treated with antithyroid drugs. The source is a woman between 18 and 30 years old with Graves disease. The CDR3 DNA is TGCAGCGTTATTCCTTTGGCCCCGAACACTGAAGCTTTCTTT. Protein product: CSVIPLAPNTEAFF.